Listed here is a single T cell receptor beta chain. Ten or more counts support this clonotype. The antigen this receptor binds is unknown. Base qualities are not recorded, but no much larger clone differs from it by a single base. This record comes from a study of read filtering for tumor transcriptome and immune sequencing (dated by TCRdb to 2018 to 2021). General notes on the study: The cohort consisted of 17 to 20 male and more than 11 female patients, with a mean age of around 60 years and an age range of roughly 47 to 85. Under revised international staging, about eight patients fell into R-ISS I, some 15 into R-ISS II and 6 or 7 into R-ISS III. Whole-transcriptome libraries were prepared with the TruSeq RNA Access Library Prep Kit after DNase treatment. TCR-region mapped reads per sample ranged from about 4 to 10.27 million with IR-seq versus only about 85 to 1273 with RNA-seq. Using the same bone marrow samples, the study compared TCR repertoires obtained by targeted immune repertoire sequencing with those obtained by bulk whole-transcriptome sequencing. One of the main goals was to work out a read-filtering strategy for immune repertoire data, in particular whether clonotypes backed by only a single read should be removed.

Paper-wide results and their limitations: The sorted CD138-negative fraction was composed of a mixed bone marrow immune population rather than of purified T cells. Single-read clonotypes made up around 82% of clonotypes but only around 4% of total reads in IR-seq, compared with more than 65% of clonotypes and about 44% of reads in RNA-seq. The correlation between IR-seq and RNA-seq shared clonotype proportions rose when single-read clonotypes were removed. IR-seq captured clonotypes at much higher depth and more reliably than RNA-seq, and smaller IR-seq throughput sufficed to identify most shared clonotypes.

Starting from 350 to 450 ng RNA, TCR libraries were constructed with the Immunoverse kit using molecular barcoded adaptors that cover the alpha/delta and beta/gamma chains. The same RNA used for transcriptome sequencing was used for TCR library preparation. Sequencing of the TCR libraries was done on an Illumina HiSeq 4000 with 2 x 150 cycles. On the study's bioinformatics: With MiXCR, TCR reads were aligned to human V, D, J and C references and assembled into CDR3 clonotypes, with quality filtering and error correction included. The tcR package in R was used to analyze clonotype counts and gene usage diversity. Raw mapping reads were checked after the RNA-seq reads had been mapped by STAR aligner version 2.5.3a onto the human GRCh37 genome. IR-seq fastq files were randomly downsampled with Seqtk 1.3 to test the effect of sequencing depth on detected clonotypes. TCRdb redid the processing of the public reads, applying fastp at Q25 and MiXCR, and retained in-frame beta chains. All rows with the same CDR3 protein become a single entry with the most common DNA and genes. The V and J calls shown here were made by TCRdb, not taken from the authors' results. This sample comprises roughly 90,000 distinct CDR3 sequences, approximately 13% of them detected only once. Of the sample, approximately 15% falls within the top ten clones.

Each patient had bone marrow sampled at the time of active disease. Isolation of bone marrow mononuclear cells was performed by Ficoll-Hypaque density gradient centrifugation. To remove myeloma plasma cells, the cells were labeled with CD138 magnetic microbeads on a MACS separator, and CD138-negative cells were then collected by negative selection. Purity of the isolated cells was checked by flow cytometry on an Attune NxT using CD138 antibodies. TRIzol reagent was used to extract total RNA, which was then quantified with a NanoDrop spectrophotometer. Paired RNA-seq and IR-seq were performed on the CD138-negative bone marrow sample of each patient. Trimming takes 5 bases from V and 6 bases from J, and the germline ends sit 11 bases apart. The CDR3 runs 13 amino acids, cysteine and phenylalanine included. Just the 39-base CDR3 DNA is kept, in frame starting at base 1. The germline V gene (reference sequence) provides CDR1 LGHDT and CDR2 YNNKEL.

This sequence originates from a donor aged 40 or over with multiple myeloma. The sample comprised a population of CD138-negative cells sorted from bone marrow. Sample cell subset or site, as interpreted from the label and publication: bone marrow mononuclear cells depleted of CD138+ plasma/myeloma cells by negative magnetic selection. This chain joins TRBV3-1 to TRBJ2-1; a tentative D match to TRBD2 spans 6 bases. CDR3 protein: CASSMETSNEQFF. In nucleotide form, the sequence is TGTGCCAGCAGCATGGAGACTAGCAATGAGCAGTTCTTC.